The clone carrying this T cell receptor (beta chain) was counted ten times or more. The antigen is undetermined. The CDR3 is 15 amino acids. Trimming took off 0 bases at V and 0 bases at J, with 8 bases between the two ends. Germline V lookup: CDR1 LNHNV, CDR2 YYDKDF (reference sequence). Specified time point: persistent/refractory GD, antithyroid drugs over 5 years with positive TRAb. PBMCs provided the RNA from which the TCR library was made. Doctors identified Graves' disease using the American Thyroid Association guidelines. This specimen comes from a study of regulatory T cells in long-lasting Graves disease. Study details: Over 5 years of antithyroid drugs with positive TSH receptor antibodies was taken to mean persistent Graves' disease.

Arm-PCR of CDR3 regions and iRepertoire HTBI primers were used to build TCR beta libraries. TCRdb recomputed calls from the multiplex PCR reads with MiXCR, one row per CDR3 protein. Of a few hundred thousand distinct CDR3 sequences in the sample, under 25% were seen once. Findings and caveats of the study: With under 3,500 shared public clonotypes, persistent patients exceeded new patients, who shared 966.

The TCR was taken from a female donor with Graves disease. The rearrangement links TRBV15 to TRBJ1-1; D not resolved. Sequenced here: peripheral blood mononuclear cells (PBMCs), sampled when the disease was refractory, from a patient treated with antithyroid drugs. CDR3 loop: CATSRDEGLNTEAFF. CDR3 in DNA: TGTGCCACCAGCAGAGATGAAGGGTTGAACACTGAAGCTTTCTTT.